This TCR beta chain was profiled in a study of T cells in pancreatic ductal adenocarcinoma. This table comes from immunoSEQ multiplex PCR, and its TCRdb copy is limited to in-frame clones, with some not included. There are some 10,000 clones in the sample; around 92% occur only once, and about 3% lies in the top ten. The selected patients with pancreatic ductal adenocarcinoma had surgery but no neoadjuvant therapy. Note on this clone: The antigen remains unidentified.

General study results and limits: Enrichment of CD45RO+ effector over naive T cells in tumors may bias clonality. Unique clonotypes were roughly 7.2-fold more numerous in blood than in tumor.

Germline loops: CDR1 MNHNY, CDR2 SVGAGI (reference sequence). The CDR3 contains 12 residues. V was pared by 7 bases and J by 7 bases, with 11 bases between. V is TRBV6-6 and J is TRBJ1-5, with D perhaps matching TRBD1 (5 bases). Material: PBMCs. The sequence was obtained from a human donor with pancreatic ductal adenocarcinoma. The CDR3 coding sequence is TGTGCCAGCACCGGGGGGGGACAGCCCCAGCATTTT. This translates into CASTGGGQPQHF.